The 25 T cell receptor beta chains given below trace back to one sample, sequenced in a study of T cells in localized non-small cell lung cancer. Some clones are missing from TCRdb's copy, which holds only in-frame ones; the method was immunoSEQ multiplex PCR. The sample shows roughly 2,200 clones, around 22% of them seen only once. This sample comprised lung tumor tissue, obtained before any cancer treatment. These TCRs come from a woman aged 40-69 years with stage II lung adenocarcinoma.

By frequency in the sample, this clone is medium-sized. V usage is TRBV28 and J usage is TRBJ1-1; D ambiguous. CDR1 is MDHEN, CDR2 SYDVKM, per germline. CDR3 length equals 13 residues. V dropped 6 bases and J dropped 0 bases, with 8 bases sitting between them. CDR3 in DNA: TGTGCCAGCAGACGTGAGGTGAACACTGAAGCTTTCTTT. This translates into CASRREVNTEAFF.

This clone was picked up a small number of times. The V call is TRBV11-3, the J call TRBJ1-1; no definite D call. The V gene lost 4 bases and the J gene lost 5 bases, with 17 bases spanning the gap. Germline CDR1 SGHNT, CDR2 YENEEA. The CDR3 covers 15 residues. CDR3 in DNA: TGTGCCAGCAGCTCCATTGGGGTAGAAGGTACTGAAGCTTTCTTT. This translates into CASSSIGVEGTEAFF. Combining the CDR3 with reference TRBV11-3 and TRBJ1-1 gives the whole variable domain EAGVVQSPRYKIIEKKQPVAFWCNPISGHNTLYWYLQNLGQGPELLIRYENEEAVDDSQLPKDRFSAERLKGVDSTLKIQPAELGDSAVYLCASSSIGVEGTEAFFGQGTRLTVV.

The table lists this clone with a few counts. The rearrangement uses TRBV7-4 and TRBJ2-3, with TRBD1 as a possible D gene (6 bases). Germline lookup yields CDR1 SGHVT and CDR2 SQSDAQ. Trimming pared 4 bases from V and 4 bases from J, leaving 15 bases between. This CDR3 is built from 15 residues. CDR3 loop: CASSSGSRGSDTQYF. The CDR3 DNA sequence: TGTGCCAGCAGCTCCGGGTCCAGGGGCTCAGATACGCAGTATTTT. Variable domain in full (rest from reference TRBV7-4 and TRBJ2-3): GAGVSQSPRYKVAKRGRDVALRCDSISGHVTLYWYRQTLGQGSEVLTYSQSDAQRDKSGRPSGRFSAERPERSVSTLKIQRTEQGDSAVYLCASSSGSRGSDTQYFGPGTRLTVL.

This sequence joins TRBV29-1 and TRBJ1-2; D is possibly TRBD1 (6 bases). Germline CDR1 and CDR2: SQVTM and ANQGSEA. Trimming removed 6 bases from V and 4 bases from J, with 18 bases in between. This CDR3 region has 14 residues. CDR3 sequence reads: CSVSGGTGSYGYTF. The CDR3 DNA reads TGCAGCGTATCTGGGGGTACAGGGAGCTATGGCTACACCTTC.

The table lists this clone with a few counts. V is TRBV19 and J is TRBJ2-7; no definite D call. The V end lost 3 bases, the J end lost 2 bases, and 5 bases lay between the germline ends. Germline values: CDR1 LNHDA, CDR2 SQIVND (reference sequence). The CDR3 extends over 12 amino acids. The CDR3 sequence: CASSMDPYEQYF. As DNA, the CDR3 is TGTGCCAGTAGTATGGATCCCTACGAGCAGTACTTC.

The chain employs TRBV19 and TRBJ2-3, with D perhaps matching TRBD2 (6 bases). The germline gives CDR1 LNHDA, CDR2 SQIVND (reference sequence). The CDR3 is 13 amino acids. V lost 5 bases to trimming and J lost 6 bases, with 12 bases between them. This CDR3 reads CASSLTSADTQYF. CDR3 DNA sequence: TGTGCCAGTAGTTTGACTAGTGCTGATACGCAGTATTTT.

V gene TRBV23-1 combines with J gene TRBJ2-4, with TRBD1 as a possible D gene (6 bases). TRBV23-1 is designated an ORF whose function remains uncertain. V gave up 4 bases and J gave up 0 bases, with 22 bases separating them. CDR3 length equals 19 residues. CDR3 sequence reads: CASSPWTVTYFIAKNIQYF. The CDR3 coding sequence is TGCGCCAGCAGTCCTTGGACAGTTACCTACTTTATAGCCAAAAACATTCAGTACTTC.

The CDR3 loop reads CASSPSPAQVAEKLFF. CDR3 nucleotide sequence: TGTGCCAGCTCACCGTCACCGGCACAGGTAGCTGAAAAACTGTTTTTT. The chain joins TRBV18 to TRBJ1-4; TRBD1 is a possible D gene (5 bases). V was trimmed by 3 bases and J by 7 bases, leaving 18 bases between them. This CDR3 region has 16 residues. In germline, CDR1 is KGHSH, CDR2 LQKENI.

This clone ranks as large. The chain uses TRBV6-8 and TRBJ1-1; D is undetermined. The CDR3 consists of 13 residues. Germline loops: CDR1 MNHGY, CDR2 SAAAGT. The V end lost 0 bases, the J end lost 4 bases, and 6 bases lay between the germline ends. The CDR3 nucleotides read TGTGCCAGCAGTTACTCGCAAACCACTGAAGCTTTCTTT. Translation: CASSYSQTTEAFF.

The genes are TRBV29-1 and TRBJ2-3, with TRBD2 matching over 8 bases. The CDR3 length is 14 residues. The germline gives CDR1 SQVTM, CDR2 ANQGSEA. J gave up 1 base and V 0 bases, and 0 bases lay outside the gene matches. CDR3 residues: CSVEERGGTDTQYF. The CDR3 DNA reads as TGCAGCGTTGAAGAGCGGGGGGGCACAGATACGCAGTATTTT.

The rearrangement joins TRBV18 to TRBJ2-7; D is ambiguous. V lost 3 bases and J lost 6, with 12 bases in between. There are 13 residues in the CDR3. Germline V gene data show CDR1 as KGHSH and CDR2 as LQKENI. The CDR3 spells CASSPPDAVEQYF. CDR3 nucleotide sequence: TGTGCCAGCTCACCGCCGGACGCAGTCGAGCAGTACTTC.

The chain links TRBV12-5 to TRBJ2-6; D may be TRBD2 (6 bases). The germline V gene has CDR1 LGHNT and CDR2 FRNRAP. CDR3 size: 16 residues. The CDR3: CASGGSVNSGANVLTF. CDR3 nucleotides: TGTGCCAGCGGAGGGAGTGTAAACTCTGGGGCCAACGTCCTGACTTTC.

This rearrangement joins TRBV28 to TRBJ2-4, with a possible D match to TRBD2 (6 bases). Germline lookup yields CDR1 MDHEN and CDR2 SYDVKM. Between the trimmed V and J ends, which lost 5 bases and 6 bases, there was a span of 14 bases. The CDR3 totals 14 residues. The CDR3 coding sequence is TGTGCCAGCAGTACACGACTAGTATCAAACATTCAGTACTTC. Translating it yields CASSTRLVSNIQYF.

The V gene is TRBV1, the J gene TRBJ2-2. TRBV1 is a documented pseudogene. The CDR3 contains 17 residues. CDR3 DNA sequence: TGCACCAGCAGCCAAGACCTCCAGACCCAAAACACCGGGGAGCTGTTTTTT. Amino acid sequence: CTSSQDLQTQNTGELFF.

Only a few counts were recorded for this clone. This sequence joins TRBV9 and TRBJ2-2; D possibly matches TRBD1 or TRBD2 (6 bases each). This CDR3 is built from 14 residues. V shed 7 bases and J shed 1 base, with 11 bases lying between them. The germline V gene encodes CDR1 SGDLS and CDR2 YYNGEE. DNA of the CDR3: TGTGCCAGCCAACGGGGGCTGAACACCGGGGAGCTGTTTTTT. Protein: CASQRGLNTGELFF.

This clone has only a few counts. The CDR3 sequence is CASRRRRSGNTIYF. The DNA of the CDR3 is TGTGCCAGCAGGCGACGGAGATCTGGAAACACCATATATTTT. The rearrangement links TRBV7-6 to TRBJ1-3; D is unresolved. The CDR3 has 14 residues. V was pared by 6 bases and J by 1 base, with 10 bases between. Germline V gene lookup returns CDR1 SGHVS and CDR2 FNYEAQ.

The J gene is TRBJ2-3, the V gene TRBV6-8; 7 nucleotides line up with TRBD2. The CDR3 totals 14 residues. Germline CDR1 and CDR2: MNHGY and SAAAGT. The V gene end was trimmed by 7 bases and the J gene end by 0 bases; junction bases not matched to a gene: 4. The DNA of the CDR3 is TGTGCCAGCAACGGGGGGACTAGCACAGATACGCAGTATTTT. Its translation: CASNGGTSTDTQYF.

The rearrangement uses TRBV6-7 and TRBJ2-6; no reliable D call. TRBV6-7 is given ORF status, its function remaining uncertain. This CDR3 has 12 amino acids. V lost 11 bases and J 0 bases, leaving 5 bases between the germline ends. CDR3 protein: CACSSGANVLTF. The CDR3 DNA is TGTGCCTGTTCCTCTGGGGCCAACGTCCTGACTTTC.

V is TRBV23-1 and J is TRBJ1-1; D not resolved. TRBV23-1 is labeled an ORF, and its function is uncertain. This CDR3 has 16 residues. With 0 bases removed from V and 3 bases from J, the gap between germline ends came to 14 bases. DNA of the CDR3: TGCGCCAGCAGTCAATCACGTAAAGGGCCGCACACTGAAGCTTTCTTT. Translation gives CASSQSRKGPHTEAFF.

The chain links TRBV14 to TRBJ2-2; TRBD2 aligns across 9 bases. Germline CDR1 and CDR2: SGHDN and FVKESK. The CDR3 sequence is 16 residues long. The J segment lost 1 base and the V segment lost 0 bases, leaving 0 bases of the junction unmatched. CDR3 sequence: CASSQELAGNTGELFF. The CDR3, as DNA: TGTGCCAGCAGCCAAGAACTAGCGGGGAACACCGGGGAGCTGTTTTTT.

V is TRBV6-8 and J is TRBJ2-7; D perhaps matches TRBD1 (6 bases). V was trimmed by 2 bases and J by 1 base, leaving 15 bases between them. The CDR3 has 16 amino acids. Germline lookup yields CDR1 MNHGY and CDR2 SAAAGT. The CDR3 bases are TGTGCCAGCAGTTACACCTCCGGGACACCTTCCTACGAGCAGTACTTC. It is translated as CASSYTSGTPSYEQYF.

In this sample, this clone turned up a few times. The rearrangement links TRBV11-3 to TRBJ2-7; D is possibly TRBD1 (5 bases). Germline V gene sequence: CDR1 SGHNT, CDR2 YENEEA. Trimming left V 2 bases short and J 2 bases short, with 19 bases between. The CDR3 is 17 residues long. In nucleotides, the CDR3 is TGTGCCAGCAGCTTAAGGGTTGGGGCGCCCCCCGCCTACGAGCAGTACTTC. Its protein is CASSLRVGAPPAYEQYF.

In its sample, this clone is large. The gene calls are TRBV11-3 and TRBJ2-7, with TRBD2 matching over 8 bases. CDR3 length: 14 amino acids. Germline CDR1 reads SGHNT; CDR2 reads YENEEA. V gave up 5 bases and J gave up 3 bases; unmatched junction bases: 6. The CDR3 nucleotides are TGTGCCAGCAGCCCGGGGGGGTCCCTCTACGAGCAGTACTTC. It yields the protein CASSPGGSLYEQYF.

This clone was counted between two and nine times. CDR3 amino acids: CASSQVLSGGEQYF. DNA for the CDR3: TGCGCCAGCAGCCAAGTCTTATCCGGGGGCGAGCAGTACTTC. This chain uses TRBV5-1 with TRBJ2-7; possibly TRBD2 for D (6 bases). Trimming removed 4 bases from V and 6 bases from J, with 17 bases in between. Germline V gene lookup returns CDR1 SGHRS and CDR2 YFSETQ. The CDR3 has 14 amino acids.

This clone has only a few counts. This chain joins TRBV18 and TRBJ1-1; 9 bases map to TRBD1. The CDR3 totals 16 residues. Germline assignment: CDR1 KGHSH and CDR2 LQKENI. V shed 3 bases and J 6 bases; nucleotides not matched to a gene: 11. CDR3 amino acids: CASSPRHGTGSAEAFF. CDR3 coding DNA: TGTGCCAGCTCACCTCGCCACGGGACAGGGAGCGCTGAAGCTTTCTTT.